Sequencing of this T cell receptor beta chain was carried out in a study of T cell clonotyping in hematopoietic cell transplantation. Study-wide results and limits: At the given depth, recipient repertoires were over 97% de novo clonotypes. Pathologically expanded recipient clonotypes increased progressively from day 30 to day 180 as diversity fell. Cells were unsorted, so CD4 and CD8 contributions were not separated.

TCRdb keeps only in-frame clones here, not all; method: immunoSEQ multiplex PCR. The sample has about 18,000 clones, roughly 83% seen once; the top ten hold roughly 8%. Points on this clone: The antigen remains undetermined.

This sample's time point: recipient sample about 28 days before transplant, after cytoreduction. The germline gives CDR1 SGHRS, CDR2 YFSETQ. The CDR3 is 15 amino acids. V was pared by 4 bases and J by 0 bases, with 3 bases of the junction left unmatched. The sequences come from peripheral blood mononuclear cells, collected before stem cell transplant. The rearrangement uses TRBV5-1 and TRBJ2-7, with 11 bases identical to TRBD1. This TCR was recovered from a man in his forties or fifties with acute myeloid leukemia. Some clones in this sample may be carry-over from other donors' samples. CDR3 residues: CASSTGQGGSYEQYF. For the CDR3, the DNA is TGCGCCAGCAGCACGGGACAGGGGGGCTCCTACGAGCAGTACTTC.